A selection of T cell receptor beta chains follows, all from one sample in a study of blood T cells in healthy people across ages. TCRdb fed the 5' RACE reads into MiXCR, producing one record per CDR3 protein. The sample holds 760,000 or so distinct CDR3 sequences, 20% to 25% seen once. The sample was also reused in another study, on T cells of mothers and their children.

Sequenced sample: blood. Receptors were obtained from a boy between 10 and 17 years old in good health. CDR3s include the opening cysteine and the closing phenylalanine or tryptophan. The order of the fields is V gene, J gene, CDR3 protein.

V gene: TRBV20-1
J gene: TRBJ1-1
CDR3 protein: CSVAKGGATEAFF

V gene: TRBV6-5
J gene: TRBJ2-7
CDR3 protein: CASRKTGRGGYEQYF

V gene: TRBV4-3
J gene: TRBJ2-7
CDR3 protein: CASSQDLGQGIDEQYF

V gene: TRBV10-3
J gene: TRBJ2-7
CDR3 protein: CAIDDRERGEQYF

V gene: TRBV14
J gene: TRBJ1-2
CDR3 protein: CASSQVAGQGYTF

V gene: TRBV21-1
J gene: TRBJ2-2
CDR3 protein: CASSKSVWAGGLQDTGELFF

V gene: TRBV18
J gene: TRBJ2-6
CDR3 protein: CASSRTGPNSSGANVLTF

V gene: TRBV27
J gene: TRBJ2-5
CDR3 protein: CASSSGSGQATQYF

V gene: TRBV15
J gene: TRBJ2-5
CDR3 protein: CAASRDWDSQETQYF

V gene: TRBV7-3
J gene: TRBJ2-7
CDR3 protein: CASSSAGGDEQYF

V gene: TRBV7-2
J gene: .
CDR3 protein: CASSFSGGDLDKQFF

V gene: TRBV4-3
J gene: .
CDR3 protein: CASSQASRDFLNEQFF

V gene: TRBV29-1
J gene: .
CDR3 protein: CSVSGTSGSGHEQFF

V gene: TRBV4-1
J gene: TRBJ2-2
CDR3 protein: CASSQSKLFF

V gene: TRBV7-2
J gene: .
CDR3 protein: CASSRGLAGAREQYF

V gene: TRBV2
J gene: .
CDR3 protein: CASSEAPGGYEQYF

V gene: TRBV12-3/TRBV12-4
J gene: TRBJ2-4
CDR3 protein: CASSLGLAGNIQYF

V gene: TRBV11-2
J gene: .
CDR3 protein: CASSLVGGEVTDTDYEQYF

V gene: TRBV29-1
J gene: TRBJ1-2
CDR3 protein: CSVEGGHGYTF

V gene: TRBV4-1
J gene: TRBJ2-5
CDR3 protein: CASSQPRGGPHQETQYF

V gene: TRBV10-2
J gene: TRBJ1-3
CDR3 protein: CASSEAGGDGNTIYF

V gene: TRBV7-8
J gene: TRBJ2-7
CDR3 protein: CASSLERKDEQYF

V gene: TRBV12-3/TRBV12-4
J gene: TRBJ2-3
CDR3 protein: CASGYRDTQYF

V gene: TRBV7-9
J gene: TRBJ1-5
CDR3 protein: CASSSGQAHSNQPQHF

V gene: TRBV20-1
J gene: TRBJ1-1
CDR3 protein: CSAMQENTEAFF

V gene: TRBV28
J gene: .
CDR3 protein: CASSILGQVASYEQYF

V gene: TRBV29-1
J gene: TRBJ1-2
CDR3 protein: CSVEDGDRGQDGYTF

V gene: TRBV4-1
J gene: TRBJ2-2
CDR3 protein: CASSQGFLAGDYTGELFF

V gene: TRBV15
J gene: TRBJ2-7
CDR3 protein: CATSRGDSDYEQYF

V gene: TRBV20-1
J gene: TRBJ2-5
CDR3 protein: CSASDMRLAGVGETQYF